This TCR beta chain was sequenced in a study of blood T cells in healthy people across ages. Turning to the study itself: Template-switching capture recovered about one barcoded beta molecule per two T cells.

The germline V gene has CDR1 SGHRS and CDR2 YFSETQ. The ends lost 3 bases at V and 11 bases at J; junction bases unmatched: 9. The CDR3 sequence is 13 residues long. On this clonotype: Its specificity is unknown.

General observations from the study: A greater number of naive CD4+ cells and higher diversity distinguished long-lived donors from aged donors.

Sample-barcoded 5' priming and a J-beta primer mix drove a second PCR of about 7 to 11 cycles. TCRdb called the 5' RACE reads again in MiXCR, with one record for every CDR3 protein. This repertoire shows around 780,000 distinct CDR3 sequences, around three fifths found once; its top ten account for roughly 26%. The TCR sequence derives from a man aged 40-50 years in good health. Sequencing used blood. The chain joins TRBV5-1 to TRBJ1-1, with 8 positions matching TRBD1. The CDR3 reads CASSSYPTGEAFF. The DNA of the CDR3 is TGCGCCAGCAGCTCCTACCCGACAGGGGAGGCTTTCTTT.